A single sample is the source of the 22 T cell receptor beta chains below, sequenced in a study of T cells in Graves' hyperthyroidism and ophthalmopathy. Amplified TCR beta CDR3 regions came from RNA transcripts. First-round RT-PCR targeting the TCR CDR3 was performed with the HTBI primer set. From the multiplex PCR reads, TCRdb called clonotypes with MiXCR, one entry per CDR3 protein. The sample holds about 370,000 distinct CDR3 sequences, 15% seen once. Sequenced: blood. These TCRs come from an older woman with Graves' ophthalmopathy.

The chain joins TRBV5-1 to TRBJ2-2, with 11 bases fitting TRBD2. V trimming: 0 bases; J trimming: 5 bases; junction bases outside the gene matches: 3. The V gene's germline CDR1 is SGHRS and CDR2 YFSETQ. The CDR3 is 16 amino acids. The CDR3 DNA follows: TGCGCCAGCAGCTTGGCCCGACTAGCGGGGACCGGGGAGCTGTTTTTT. Its translation is CASSLARLAGTGELFF.

About this clonotype itself: Just one base apart from a much larger clone, this may be a read error. The J gene is TRBJ2-1, the V gene TRBV11-2; either TRBD1 or TRBD2 may fit D (9 bases each). Germline V CDR1 and CDR2: SGHAT, FQNNGV. The CDR3 contains 15 residues. This CDR3 is CASSGRTGDYNEQSF. Here the CDR3 DNA reads TGCGCCAGCAGCGGGAGGACAGGGGACTACAATGAGCAGTCCTTC.

The chain couples TRBV10-3 to TRBJ2-3; D is unclear. CDR3 size: 13 residues. The V gene lost 4 bases and the J gene lost 4 bases, with 9 bases spanning the gap. Germline CDR1 is ENHRY and CDR2 is SYGVKD. The CDR3 DNA reads as TGTGCCATCAGTGGACCGGGTGCAGATACGCAGTATTTT. It codes for CAISGPGADTQYF.

The sample holds many counts of this clonotype. The chain links TRBV18 to TRBJ1-1; unclear D gene. Germline assignment: CDR1 KGHSH and CDR2 LQKENI. Trimming cost V 1 base and J 1 base, with 13 bases left between them. This CDR3 has 16 amino acids. The CDR3 reads CASSPLRRGWNTEAFF. The CDR3, as DNA: TGTGCCAGCTCACCACTGCGACGAGGTTGGAACACTGAAGCTTTCTTT.

This clonotype was found many times. The CDR3 coding sequence is TGTGCCAGCAGTTTTCCGACAGACTACGAGCAGTACTTC. As protein: CASSFPTDYEQYF. The chain joins TRBV28 to TRBJ2-7; tentative D call: TRBD1 (5 bases). With 3 bases removed from V and 3 bases from J, the gap between germline ends came to 9 bases. In germline, CDR1 is MDHEN, CDR2 SYDVKM. CDR3 length: 13 residues.

This clonotype has ten or more counts. The V and J genes are TRBV5-1 and TRBJ2-5, with D possibly being TRBD2 (5 bases). Trimming removed 1 base from V and 2 bases from J, with 15 bases in between. The CDR3 loop spans 16 amino acids. Germline-derived CDR1 and CDR2 are SGHRS and YFSETQ. CDR3: CASSLRVNRGQETQYF. The DNA of the CDR3 is TGCGCCAGCAGCTTGCGGGTTAACCGAGGGCAAGAGACCCAGTACTTC.

The chain combines TRBV7-3 with TRBJ2-1, with 7 bases fitting TRBD1. The V and J ends lost 0 bases and 6 bases, in that order; junction bases with no gene match: 5. The CDR3 length is 15 residues. The germline CDR1 and CDR2 sequences are SGHTA and FQGTGA. The CDR3 reads CASSLTGGAANEQFF. CDR3 DNA sequence: TGTGCCAGCAGCTTAACAGGGGGCGCCGCCAATGAGCAGTTCTTC.

This clonotype was seen only a few times. This chain connects TRBV7-8 to TRBJ2-1; 8 bases map to TRBD2. Unmatched junction bases numbered 3, after V lost 6 bases and J lost 5 bases. This CDR3 comprises 13 residues. Germline loops: CDR1 SGHVS, CDR2 FQNEAQ. CDR3 protein: CASRLAVNNEQFF. In DNA form, the CDR3 reads TGTGCCAGCAGACTAGCGGTGAACAATGAGCAGTTCTTC.

This clonotype was counted many times. The chain carries TRBV28 and TRBJ2-3, with D possibly called TRBD1 or TRBD2 (5 bases each). CDR1 MDHEN and CDR2 SYDVKM come from the germline V gene. CDR3 length: 16 residues. V dropped 3 bases and J dropped 0 bases, with 13 bases sitting between them. This chain's CDR3 is CASSFLGRSSTDTQYF. The CDR3 DNA reads as TGTGCCAGCAGTTTCCTGGGACGGAGTAGCACAGATACGCAGTATTTT. The full variable domain, completed using reference TRBV28 and TRBJ2-3, is DVKVTQSSRYLVKRTGEKVFLECVQDMDHENMFWYRQDPGLGLRLIYFSYDVKMKEKGDIPEGYSVSREKKERFSLILESASTNQTSMYLCASSFLGRSSTDTQYFGPGTRLTVL.

This rearrangement joins TRBV4-2 to TRBJ2-6; 11 positions match TRBD1. The CDR3 extends over 16 amino acids. Germline-derived CDR1 and CDR2 are LGHNA and YNFKEQ. Unmatched junction bases numbered 3, after V lost 8 bases and J lost 0 bases. CDR3 loop: CASGTGGVSGANVLTF. For the CDR3, the DNA is TGTGCCAGCGGGACAGGGGGTGTCTCTGGGGCCAACGTCCTGACTTTC.

In regard to this clonotype: This may be a read error: a much more frequent sequence differs by one nucleotide. This likely comes from a read error, as the CDR3 has no conserved phenylalanine or tryptophan at its end. This chain uses TRBV18 with TRBJ2-5, with D tentatively TRBD1 or TRBD2 (5 bases each). Germline CDR1 KGHSH, CDR2 LQKENI. The CDR3 runs to 14 residues. Deletions cut 3 bases from V and 5 bases from J, with 13 bases between. The CDR3 DNA sequence: TGTGCCAGCTCACCCGGGACCCTCATGGAGACCCAGTACCTC. Amino acids: CASSPGTLMETQYL.

The chain links TRBV7-9 to TRBJ2-1; TRBD2 might be the D (5 bases). The CDR3 contains 17 residues. V was shortened by 3 bases and J by 2 bases, with 17 bases between the two germline ends. From germline, CDR1 is SEHNR and CDR2 FQNEAQ (reference sequence). The DNA for the CDR3 is TGTGCCAGCAGCTTGGCCCTCCAGCGGAGCCCCTACAATGAGCAGTTCTTC. It specifies CASSLALQRSPYNEQFF.

This clonotype occurred many times. The chain is built from TRBV12-3 or TRBV12-4 and TRBJ2-1, with TRBD2 identical over 9 bases. The CDR3 is made up of 16 amino acids. V was pared by 3 bases and J by 2 bases, with 5 bases of the junction left unmatched. The CDR3 nucleotides are TGTGCCAGCAGTTTCCTAGCGGGAAGGCCCTACAATGAGCAGTTCTTC. This sequence encodes CASSFLAGRPYNEQFF.

This sequence joins TRBV24-1 and TRBJ2-2; a possible D gene is TRBD2 (5 bases). There are 15 residues in the CDR3. V was pared by 1 base and J by 5 bases, with 10 bases between. The germline V gene has CDR1 KGHDR and CDR2 SFDVKD. This CDR3 reads CATSDFVRRTGELFF. As DNA, the CDR3 is TGTGCCACCAGTGATTTTGTCAGGAGGACCGGGGAGCTGTTTTTT.

In this sample, this clonotype turned up a few times. V and J are TRBV11-2 and TRBJ2-5, with 11 bases that match TRBD2. The CDR3 runs to 17 residues. J gave up 2 bases and V 5 bases, and 10 bases lay outside the gene matches. Per germline, CDR1 SGHAT and CDR2 FQNNGV. The CDR3 sequence is CASSKRPGLAVQETQYF. Written as DNA, the CDR3 is TGTGCCAGCAGCAAAAGACCGGGACTAGCGGTTCAAGAGACCCAGTACTTC.

This clonotype was counted many times. This chain joins TRBV5-1 and TRBJ2-7; D unresolved. CDR1 and CDR2 from the germline V gene are SGHRS and YFSETQ. The CDR3 loop spans 13 amino acids. V gave up 0 bases and J gave up 6 bases, with 10 bases separating them. The CDR3 reads CASSLEGTLEQYF. The CDR3 DNA is TGCGCCAGCAGCTTGGAGGGCACCCTCGAGCAGTACTTC.

V usage is TRBV7-9 and J usage is TRBJ1-4; 8 bases fit TRBD1. Per germline, CDR1 SEHNR and CDR2 FQNEAQ (reference sequence). This CDR3 is built from 16 residues. The J segment lost 8 bases and the V segment lost 2 bases, leaving 10 bases of the junction unmatched. DNA of the CDR3: TGTGCCAGCAGCTTAATCATCAGGGGGCTCCGGGAAAAACTGTTTTTT. Encoded protein: CASSLIIRGLREKLFF.

The rearrangement uses TRBV11-2 and TRBJ2-3; D remains ambiguous. Germline V gives CDR1 SGHAT, CDR2 FQNNGV. This CDR3 is 13 amino acids long. The germline V and J ends were trimmed by 7 bases and 2 bases, with 10 bases remaining between them. This CDR3 is CASTRGFTDTQYF. The CDR3 coding sequence is TGTGCCAGCACCCGCGGCTTCACAGATACGCAGTATTTT.

The chain is built from TRBV19 and TRBJ1-4; D call uncertain. The CDR3 is 11 residues long. Germline-derived CDR1 and CDR2 are LNHDA and SQIVND (reference sequence). The V and J ends lost 8 bases and 5 bases respectively, with 6 bases between them. The DNA for the CDR3 is TGTGCCAGTGGTCGAAATGAAAAACTGTTTTTT. Amino acid sequence: CASGRNEKLFF. The full variable domain, with the rest looked up from reference TRBV19 and TRBJ1-4, is DGGITQSPKYLFRKEGQNVTLSCEQNLNHDAMYWYRQDPGQGLRLIYYSQIVNDFQKGDIAEGYSVSREKKESFPLTVTSAQKNPTAFYLCASGRNEKLFFGSGTQLSVL.

The sample holds many counts of this clonotype. This sequence joins TRBV20-1 and TRBJ2-7; D is uncertain. V was cut by 6 bases and J by 2 bases, with 11 bases left in between. There are 12 residues in the CDR3. Germline-derived CDR1 and CDR2 are DFQATT and SNEGSKA (reference sequence). The CDR3 coding sequence is TGCAGTGCCCCCGACCTCACCTACGAGCAGTACTTC. As protein: CSAPDLTYEQYF.

This clonotype was detected ten times or more. This chain uses TRBV2 with TRBJ2-7; 8 bases map to TRBD2. CDR3 length: 13 amino acids. Trimming removed 7 bases from V and 2 bases from J; junction bases left unmatched: 4. Germline V gene lookup returns CDR1 SNHLY and CDR2 FYNNEI. The CDR3 region is CASKLAATYEQYF. The DNA of the CDR3 is TGTGCCAGCAAACTAGCGGCAACCTACGAGCAGTACTTC.

This clonotype came up many times. The rearrangement joins TRBV11-1 to TRBJ2-1; D is perhaps TRBD2 (5 bases). V was clipped by 7 bases and J by 0 bases, with 7 bases between them. Germline CDR1 SGHAT, CDR2 FQDESV (reference sequence). The length of the CDR3 is 13 residues. This chain's CDR3 is CASKRSSYNEQFF. In DNA, the CDR3 is TGTGCCAGCAAGCGGAGCTCCTACAATGAGCAGTTCTTC.